This T cell receptor beta chain was observed in a study of control samples from healthy donors and cancer patients. Trimming cost V 0 bases and J 5 bases, with 13 bases left between them. The CDR3 runs to 15 residues. Germline V gene data show CDR1 as SGHDN and CDR2 as FVKESK. The repertoire was sequenced with immunoSEQ multiplex PCR; TCRdb's copy has only in-frame clones and lacks some. In the table there are 130,000 to 150,000 clones, more than 85% of which are singletons. The rearrangement links TRBV14 to TRBJ1-2; D is uncertain. The sequence was collected from a man younger than 40 in good health. Source material: blood. CDR3 in amino acids: CASSQDNWVRYGYTF. The CDR3, as DNA: TGTGCCAGCAGCCAAGACAATTGGGTACGGTATGGCTACACCTTC.